The entry below describes one T cell receptor (beta chain). TCRdb keeps only in-frame clones here, not all; method: immunoSEQ multiplex PCR. This sample has about 82,000 clones, with about 82% found just once. These data are taken from a study of blood T cell repertoires in COVID-19. The germline CDR1 and CDR2 sequences are SGHTA and FQGNSA. CDR3 size: 15 residues. V lost 5 bases and J lost 3; bases outside the gene matches: 5. V is TRBV7-2 and J is TRBJ1-3; 9 bases agree with TRBD1. The sample comprised peripheral blood. The TCR originated in a man aged 80 or over with active or convalescent COVID-19. The CDR3 DNA is TGTGCCAGCAGCAAACGGACAGGGGATGGAAACACCATATATTTT. Its protein is CASSKRTGDGNTIYF.